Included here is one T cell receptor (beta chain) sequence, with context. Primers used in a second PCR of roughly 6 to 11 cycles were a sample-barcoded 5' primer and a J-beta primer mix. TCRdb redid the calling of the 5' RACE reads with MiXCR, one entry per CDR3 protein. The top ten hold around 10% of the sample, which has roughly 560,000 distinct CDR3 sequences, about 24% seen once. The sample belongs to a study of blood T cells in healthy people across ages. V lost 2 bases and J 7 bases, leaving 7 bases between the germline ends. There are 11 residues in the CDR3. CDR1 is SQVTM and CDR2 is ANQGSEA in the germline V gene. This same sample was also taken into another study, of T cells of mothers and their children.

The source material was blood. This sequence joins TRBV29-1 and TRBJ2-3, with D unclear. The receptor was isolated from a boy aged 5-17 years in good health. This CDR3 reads CSVESVNTQYF. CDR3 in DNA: TGCAGCGTTGAATCTGTTAATACGCAGTATTTT.